The 27 T cell receptor beta chains in this list originate from one sample, sequenced in a study of CD8 T cells in ankylosing spondylitis. Study-wide findings and caveats: Fewer than ten highly homologous variants made up a TCR beta motif that seemed to typify ankylosing spondylitis blood.

The antigens for these receptors are not known. Using its own MiXCR run on the 5' RACE reads, TCRdb lists one record per CDR3 protein. This sample has more than 650,000 distinct CDR3 sequences; roughly 10% occur once, and the top ten carry approximately 0.5%. The sequencing sample was made of blood, either unsorted or a sorted T cell fraction (not recorded which). Receptor source: a male donor with ankylosing spondylitis.

This clonotype was picked up one time. In nucleotides, the CDR3 is TGCGCCAGCAGCCAGGTACAGGGTATCGGCACCGGGGAGCTGTTTTTT. It codes for CASSQVQGIGTGELFF. This chain joins TRBV4-3 and TRBJ2-2, with TRBD1 as a possible D gene (6 bases). The CDR3 runs to 16 residues. Trimming shortened V by 3 bases and J by 4 bases, and 15 bases separated the two germline ends. Germline lookup yields CDR1 LGHNA and CDR2 YSLEER.

The V and J genes are TRBV12-3 or TRBV12-4 and TRBJ1-1; unclear D gene. The CDR3 is made up of 20 amino acids. V shed 5 bases and J shed 5 bases, with 33 bases lying between them. CDR3 sequence: CASSPSTGWMAGEIKTEAFF. CDR3 sequence (DNA): TGTGCCAGCAGTCCCTCGACGGGATGGATGGCCGGGGAGATTAAGACTGAAGCTTTCTTT.

This clonotype came up a few times. The rearrangement joins TRBV20-1 to TRBJ1-4, with no clear D. The CDR3 length is 15 residues. Looked up from germline, CDR1 is DFQATT and CDR2 is SNEGSKA (reference sequence). V dropped 3 bases and J dropped 0 bases, with 11 bases sitting between them. The DNA of the CDR3 is TGCAGTGCTAGGATGACCGTTACAACTAATGAAAAACTGTTTTTT. Translating gives CSARMTVTTNEKLFF.

This clonotype was detected a few times. This chain links TRBV15 with TRBJ1-1; 7 nucleotides align to TRBD1. Losses at the gene ends were 1 base for V and 6 bases for J; bases not matched to a gene: 8. CDR3 length: 15 residues. Germline CDR1 and CDR2: LNHNV and YYDKDF (reference sequence). The DNA for the CDR3 is TGTGCCACCAGCAGAGGCGGGACAGATAACCCTGAAGCTTTCTTT. Translation: CATSRGGTDNPEAFF. Full variable domain (remainder filled in from reference TRBV15 and TRBJ1-1): DAMVIQNPRYQVTQFGKPVTLSCSQTLNHNVMYWYQQKSSQAPKLLFHYYDKDFNNEADTPDNFQSRRPNTSFCFLDIRSPGLGDTAMYLCATSRGGTDNPEAFFGQGTRLTVV.

Many counts were recorded for this clonotype. The rearrangement uses TRBV20-1 and TRBJ2-7; D perhaps matches TRBD1 (6 bases). In germline, CDR1 is DFQATT, CDR2 SNEGSKA (reference sequence). The CDR3 runs to 12 residues. V was pared by 5 bases and J by 1 base, with 9 bases between. The chain's CDR3 is CSAGGRSYEQYF. DNA of the CDR3: TGCAGTGCTGGGGGCCGTTCCTACGAGCAGTACTTC.

The chain recombines TRBV18 with TRBJ2-7; D assignment may be TRBD1 or TRBD2 (5 bases each). The germline V and J ends were trimmed by 3 bases and 3 bases, with 15 bases remaining between them. The CDR3 totals 15 residues. Germline V lookup: CDR1 KGHSH, CDR2 LQKENI. The chain's CDR3 is CASSPPGTVHYEQYF. CDR3 nucleotides: TGTGCCAGCTCACCTCCCGGGACGGTTCACTACGAGCAGTACTTC.

The chain joins TRBV7-3 to TRBJ1-1; the match to TRBD1 covers 10 bases. With 5 bases clipped from V and 5 bases from J, the junction kept 8 bases outside the gene matches. CDR1 SGHTA and CDR2 FQGTGA come from the germline V gene. This CDR3 has 15 residues. CDR3 nucleotide sequence: TGTGCCAGCAGCCCTGACGGACAGGGGGGGACTGAAGCTTTCTTT. Protein product: CASSPDGQGGTEAFF. Supplemented by reference TRBV7-3 and TRBJ1-1, the full variable domain reads GAGVSQTPSNKVTEKGKYVELRCDPISGHTALYWYRQSLGQGPEFLIYFQGTGAADDSGLPNDRFFAVRPEGSVSTLKIQRTERGDSAVYLCASSPDGQGGTEAFFGQGTRLTVV.

Of note for this clonotype: A much larger clone lies a single base off, so this may be a read error. As the CDR3 is not closed by the conserved phenylalanine or tryptophan, this likely results from a read error. The chain links TRBV29-1 to TRBJ2-7; 9 positions match TRBD2. This CDR3 has 14 amino acids. Germline values: CDR1 SQVTM, CDR2 ANQGSEA. J gave up 2 bases and V 2 bases, and 4 bases lay outside the gene matches. CDR3 bases: TGCAGCGTTGAACTAGCGGGACTCCCCTACGAGCAGTACCTC. Its translation is CSVELAGLPYEQYL.

This clonotype was seen more than once but under ten times. J is TRBJ2-1 and V is TRBV6-5, with 9 bases lining up with TRBD1. This CDR3 has 19 residues. From germline, CDR1 is MNHEY and CDR2 SVGAGI. Trimming took 1 base from V and 1 from J; bases not matched to a gene: 11. Written as DNA, the CDR3 is TGTGCCAGCAGTTACTGGAGGGGACAGGGTGTAGGGTCCTACAATGAGCAGTTCTTC. As protein: CASSYWRGQGVGSYNEQFF.

This rearrangement joins TRBV7-9 to TRBJ1-4; D gene uncertain. The CDR3 is 17 amino acids. The V gene lost 0 bases and the J gene lost 0 bases, with 11 bases spanning the gap. Germline V lookup: CDR1 SEHNR, CDR2 FQNEAQ (reference sequence). CDR3 coding DNA: TGTGCCAGCAGCTTAGCTCCGAGTAGGGCAACTAATGAAAAACTGTTTTTT. This encodes CASSLAPSRATNEKLFF.

This clonotype occurred many times. The J gene is TRBJ2-3, the V gene TRBV4-3; either TRBD1 or TRBD2 may fit D (6 bases each). The germline V and J ends were trimmed by 1 base and 3 bases, with 17 bases remaining between them. CDR1 is LGHNA, CDR2 YSLEER, per germline. There are 17 residues in the CDR3. As DNA, the CDR3 is TGCGCCAGCAGCCAAGCCAGGGGAGGTTTTTGGACAGATACGCAGTATTTT. It is translated as CASSQARGGFWTDTQYF.

V and J are TRBV5-1 and TRBJ1-1, with D unresolved. The CDR3 runs to 13 residues. V was cut by 0 bases and J by 6 bases, with 9 bases left in between. Germline CDR1 and CDR2: SGHRS and YFSETQ. The CDR3, as DNA: TGCGCCAGCAGCTTGGTATTGGGGTCTGAAGCTTTCTTT. Encoded protein: CASSLVLGSEAFF. The full variable domain, completed using reference TRBV5-1 and TRBJ1-1, is KAGVTQTPRYLIKTRGQQVTLSCSPISGHRSVSWYQQTPGQGLQFLFEYFSETQRNKGNFPGRFSGRQFSNSRSEMNVSTLELGDSALYLCASSLVLGSEAFFGQGTRLTVV.

This clonotype has more than one count but fewer than ten. This rearrangement joins TRBV5-1 to TRBJ1-1; D is possibly TRBD1 (5 bases). Per the germline V gene, CDR1 is SGHRS and CDR2 is YFSETQ. The CDR3 totals 13 residues. V was trimmed by 5 bases and J by 6 bases, leaving 14 bases between them. CDR3 nucleotides: TGCGCCAGCAGTTCCGCGAGGGGACCTGAAGCTTTCTTT. This translates into CASSSARGPEAFF.

The genes are TRBV25-1 and TRBJ1-2; D uncertain. The germline V gene encodes CDR1 MGHDK and CDR2 SYGVNS. V lost 2 bases, J lost 8 bases, and 12 bases lay in between. The CDR3 contains 13 residues. This CDR3 is CASSEGPDRGYTF. In DNA, the CDR3 is TGTGCCAGCAGTGAAGGGCCGGATAGGGGCTACACCTTC.

CDR3 residues: CASSWWTVNSEAFF. The CDR3 DNA reads as TGTGCCAGCAGTTGGTGGACAGTTAACTCTGAAGCTTTCTTT. The chain employs TRBV28 and TRBJ1-1; maybe TRBD1 (6 bases). The CDR3 has 14 amino acids. Germline values: CDR1 MDHEN, CDR2 SYDVKM. V was trimmed by 4 bases and J by 6 bases, leaving 15 bases between them.

Note on this clonotype: One end of the junction does not line up with germline, which may come from a read error. J is TRBJ1-1 and V is TRBV18; D is possibly TRBD1 (5 bases). CDR1 and CDR2 (germline): KGHSH, LQKENI. This CDR3 is built from 13 residues. CDR3 sequence reads: CANSPAGSTEAFF. The CDR3, as DNA: TGTGCCAACTCACCAGCAGGGTCCACTGAAGCTTTCTTT. The whole variable domain, remainder taken from reference TRBV18 and TRBJ1-1, is NAGVMQNPRHLVRRRGQEARLRCSPMKGHSHVYWYRQLPEEGLKFMVYLQKENIIDESGMPKERFSAEFPKEGPSILRIQQVVRGDSAAYFCANSPAGSTEAFFGQGTRLTVV.

This clonotype was seen repeatedly, ten times or more. The gene calls are TRBV5-1 and TRBJ2-2; TRBD1 matches at 7 bases. With V trimmed by 1 base and J by 4 bases, 7 bases remained unmatched. The CDR3 sequence is 16 residues long. Germline V gene lookup returns CDR1 SGHRS and CDR2 YFSETQ. CDR3 loop: CASSLHTGALTGELFF. DNA for the CDR3: TGCGCCAGCAGCTTGCATACAGGGGCCCTCACCGGGGAGCTGTTTTTT.

V is TRBV10-3 and J is TRBJ2-3; D unclear. V gave up 8 bases and J gave up 2 bases, with 11 bases separating them. Germline assignment: CDR1 ENHRY and CDR2 SYGVKD. This CDR3 comprises 13 residues. In DNA, the CDR3 is TGTGCCATCCATCCCGGAGTCACAGATACGCAGTATTTT. Translation gives CAIHPGVTDTQYF.

This clonotype has just a few counts. J is TRBJ2-5 and V is TRBV20-1; no firm D call. CDR1 is DFQATT and CDR2 is SNEGSKA in the germline V gene (reference sequence). Trimming shortened V by 0 bases and J by 2 bases, and 19 bases separated the two germline ends. This CDR3 is 17 amino acids long. This CDR3 is CSARDLRSGGLQETQYF. In DNA form, the CDR3 reads TGCAGTGCTAGAGATCTTCGTTCAGGCGGATTACAAGAGACCCAGTACTTC.

This clonotype was seen more than once but under ten times. The chain is built from TRBV6-1 and TRBJ2-7; D may be TRBD2 (5 bases). The ends were cut back, 7 bases at V and 1 base at J, with 17 bases in the middle. CDR1 is MNHNS and CDR2 is SASEGT in the germline V gene. The CDR3 is made up of 15 amino acids. CDR3 nucleotide sequence: TGTGCCAGCAAGATAAACGGGGATGCGTCCTACGAGCAGTACTTC. It specifies CASKINGDASYEQYF.

This clonotype was counted a few times. J is TRBJ2-1 and V is TRBV11-2, with D perhaps given as TRBD1 or TRBD2 (5 bases each). CDR3 length: 16 amino acids. The V gene lost 5 bases and the J gene lost 0 bases, with 14 bases spanning the gap. Germline CDR1 and CDR2: SGHAT and FQNNGV. The CDR3 spells CASSQTSGTSYNEQFF. In nucleotides, the CDR3 is TGTGCCAGCAGCCAAACCTCAGGGACCTCCTACAATGAGCAGTTCTTC.

This clonotype was recorded at least ten times. The rearrangement joins TRBV28 to TRBJ1-2; D remains ambiguous. The germline V gene encodes CDR1 MDHEN and CDR2 SYDVKM. Trimming shortened V by 6 bases and J by 3 bases, and 8 bases separated the two germline ends. The CDR3 runs to 12 residues. In nucleotides, the CDR3 is TGTGCCAGCAGGTCACAGCACTATGGCTACACCTTC. Amino acid sequence: CASRSQHYGYTF.

This clonotype was seen repeatedly, ten times or more. CDR3 protein: CAISESIIQNQPQHF. CDR3 DNA: TGTGCCATCAGTGAGTCAATTATACAGAATCAGCCCCAGCATTTT. The gene calls are TRBV10-3 and TRBJ1-5; D not certain. The ends were cut back, 0 bases at V and 4 bases at J, with 10 bases in the middle. Germline V gene data show CDR1 as ENHRY and CDR2 as SYGVKD. This CDR3 has 15 residues.

The rearrangement uses TRBV20-1 and TRBJ1-2; D is unclear. The V end was cut by 5 bases, the J end by 4 bases, with 8 bases between. This CDR3 comprises 11 residues. In germline, CDR1 is DFQATT, CDR2 SNEGSKA (reference sequence). This CDR3 reads CSAGLVYGYTF. In DNA, the CDR3 is TGCAGTGCTGGGCTTGTCTATGGCTACACCTTC.

In this sample, this clonotype turned up many times. The chain joins TRBV20-1 to TRBJ2-3; tentative D call: TRBD2 (6 bases). Per the germline V gene, CDR1 is DFQATT and CDR2 is SNEGSKA (reference sequence). The CDR3 covers 13 residues. Trimming removed 0 bases at V and 4 bases at J, with 8 bases between. CDR3 nucleotides: TGCAGTGCTAGAGATCCGGGGGCAGATACGCAGTATTTT. Its protein is CSARDPGADTQYF.

The chain employs TRBV7-9 and TRBJ1-1; tentative D call: TRBD1 (5 bases). Germline V gene lookup returns CDR1 SEHNR and CDR2 FQNEAQ (reference sequence). The CDR3 spans 16 residues. Trimming cost V 5 bases and J 4 bases, with 20 bases left between them. CDR3 loop: CASSPGTGRIFTEAFF. Written as DNA, the CDR3 is TGTGCCAGCAGCCCAGGAACGGGACGGATCTTCACTGAAGCTTTCTTT.

This clonotype was detected a few times. This chain uses TRBV24-1 with TRBJ2-1; TRBD2 matches 8 bases. Germline V gene sequence: CDR1 KGHDR, CDR2 SFDVKD. V was pared by 3 bases and J by 9 bases, with 9 bases of the junction left unmatched. The CDR3 spans 15 residues. The CDR3 coding sequence is TGTGCCACCAGTGATGCGAGGACTAGCTCGAGTGAGCAGTTCTTC. Translation gives CATSDARTSSSEQFF.